Listed below are T cell receptor beta chains from one sample, sequenced in a study of T-cell reconstitution after alpha-beta-depleted transplantation in children. TCRdb used MiXCR to reprocess the PCR reads, holding one entry per CDR3 protein. The sample has 500,000 or so distinct CDR3 sequences; 9.5% to 12% are singletons. The sequenced sample was PBMCs, mostly from graft donor cells, obtained 180 days after TCRalphabeta/CD19-depleted stem cell transplant. The receptors shown here come from a female patient aged 2-9 years who had a stem cell transplant for aplastic anemia, so the T cells may come from the graft donor. CDR3s include the opening cysteine and the closing phenylalanine or tryptophan. Fields, in order: clone size, V gene, D gene, J gene, CDR3 protein, CDR3 DNA. D genes are given only for firm matches. Clone size is stated in some rows and not others, as once, few, many or a class when expanded.

size: -
V: TRBV7-9
D: -
J: TRBJ2-1
CDR3: CASSGRGNNEQFF
DNA: TGTGCCAGCAGCGGCAGGGGAAACAATGAGCAGTTCTTC

size: few
V: TRBV7-9
D: -
J: TRBJ2-1
CDR3: CASSPGTSKGDEQFF
DNA: TGTGCCAGCAGCCCCGGGACCTCCAAGGGAGATGAGCAGTTCTTC

size: few
V: TRBV12-3/TRBV12-4
D: TRBD1
J: TRBJ2-7
CDR3: CASSRGTVDGEQYF
DNA: TGTGCCAGCAGTCGTGGGACAGTCGATGGAGAGCAGTACTTC

size: many
V: TRBV6-2/TRBV6-3
D: -
J: TRBJ1-1
CDR3: CASSWGRRNTEAFF
DNA: TGTGCCAGCAGTTGGGGACGGAGGAACACTGAAGCTTTCTTT

size: -
V: TRBV9
D: TRBD1
J: TRBJ2-2
CDR3: CASSVGGGTGPTGELFF
DNA: TGTGCCAGCAGCGTAGGAGGGGGGACAGGGCCCACCGGGGAGCTGTTTTTT

size: many
V: TRBV5-6
D: -
J: TRBJ1-5
CDR3: CASSSYGAGNQPQHF
DNA: TGTGCCAGCAGCTCTTACGGCGCGGGCAATCAGCCCCAGCATTTT

size: -
V: TRBV20-1
D: -
J: TRBJ2-2
CDR3: CSARDNLRGPKGSGELFF
DNA: TGCAGTGCTAGAGATAACCTCCGGGGCCCTAAGGGGTCCGGGGAGCTGTTTTTT

size: few
V: TRBV5-5
D: -
J: TRBJ1-3
CDR3: CASSLVEVSGNTIYF
DNA: TGTGCCAGCAGCTTGGTGGAAGTCTCTGGAAACACCATATATTTT

size: -
V: TRBV24-1
D: -
J: TRBJ2-1
CDR3: CATSDLEGSREQFF
DNA: TGTGCCACCAGTGATTTAGAAGGGTCCCGTGAGCAGTTCTTC

size: -
V: TRBV6-5
D: -
J: TRBJ2-7
CDR3: CANSYDSVSEQYF
DNA: TGTGCCAACAGTTACGACAGTGTGTCCGAGCAGTACTTC

size: few
V: TRBV7-9
D: -
J: TRBJ2-5
CDR3: CASSPVGGLKETQYF
DNA: TGTGCCAGCAGCCCTGTGGGGGGCCTAAAAGAGACCCAGTACTTC

size: few
V: TRBV27
D: -
J: TRBJ2-3
CDR3: CASFTTPPDTQYF
DNA: TGTGCCAGCTTTACTACACCCCCAGATACGCAGTATTTT

size: -
V: TRBV13
D: TRBD2
J: TRBJ2-1
CDR3: CASSVGLVGDEQFF
DNA: TGTGCCAGCAGCGTGGGACTAGTTGGCGATGAGCAGTTCTTC